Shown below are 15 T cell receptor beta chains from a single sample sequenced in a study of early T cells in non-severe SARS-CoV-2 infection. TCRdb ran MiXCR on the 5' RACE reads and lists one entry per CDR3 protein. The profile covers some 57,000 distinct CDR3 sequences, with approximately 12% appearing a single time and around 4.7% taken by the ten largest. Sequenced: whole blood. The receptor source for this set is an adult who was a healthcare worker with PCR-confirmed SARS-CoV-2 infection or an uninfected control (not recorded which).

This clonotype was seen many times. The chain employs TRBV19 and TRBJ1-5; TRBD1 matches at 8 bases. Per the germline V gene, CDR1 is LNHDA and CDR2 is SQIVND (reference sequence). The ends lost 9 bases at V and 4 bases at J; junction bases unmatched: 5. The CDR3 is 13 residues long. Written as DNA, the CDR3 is TGTGCCAGCCAAGGGACAGGAAATCAGCCCCAGCATTTT. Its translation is CASQGTGNQPQHF.

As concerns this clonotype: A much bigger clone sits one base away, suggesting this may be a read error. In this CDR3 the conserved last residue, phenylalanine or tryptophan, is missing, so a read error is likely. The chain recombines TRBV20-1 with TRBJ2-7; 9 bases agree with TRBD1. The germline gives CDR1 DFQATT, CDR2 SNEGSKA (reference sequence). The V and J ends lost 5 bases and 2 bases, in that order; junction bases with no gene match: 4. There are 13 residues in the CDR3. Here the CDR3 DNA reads TGCAGTGCTCCCGGGACAGGGCCCTACGAGCAGTACTCC. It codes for CSAPGTGPYEQYS.

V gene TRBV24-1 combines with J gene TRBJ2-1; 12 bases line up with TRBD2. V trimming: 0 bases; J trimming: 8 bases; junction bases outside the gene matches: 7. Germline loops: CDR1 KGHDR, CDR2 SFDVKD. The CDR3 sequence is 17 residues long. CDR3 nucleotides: TGTGCCACCAGTGATTTGAAGGCTAGCGGGAGGGTGTATGAGCAGTTCTTC. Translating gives CATSDLKASGRVYEQFF.

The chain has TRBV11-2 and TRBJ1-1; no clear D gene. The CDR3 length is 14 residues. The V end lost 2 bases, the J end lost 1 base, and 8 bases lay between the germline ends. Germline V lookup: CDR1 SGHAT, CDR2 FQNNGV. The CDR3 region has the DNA TGTGCCAGCAGCTTATCGGGGTGGAACACTGAAGCTTTCTTT. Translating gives CASSLSGWNTEAFF.

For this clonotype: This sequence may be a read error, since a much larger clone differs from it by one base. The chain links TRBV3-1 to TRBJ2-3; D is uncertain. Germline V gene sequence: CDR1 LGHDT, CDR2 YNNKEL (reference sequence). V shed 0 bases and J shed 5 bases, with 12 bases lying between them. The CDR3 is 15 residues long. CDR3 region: CASSQDFVRIDTQYF. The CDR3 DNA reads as TGTGCCAGCAGCCAAGATTTCGTGAGGATAGATACGCAGTATTTT.

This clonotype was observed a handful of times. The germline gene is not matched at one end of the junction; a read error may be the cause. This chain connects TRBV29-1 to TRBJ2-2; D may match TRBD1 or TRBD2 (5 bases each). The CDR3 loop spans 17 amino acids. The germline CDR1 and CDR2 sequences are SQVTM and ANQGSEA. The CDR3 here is CSVEGDESQVLTGELFF. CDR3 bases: TGCAGCGTCGAAGGGGACGAGTCTCAGGTCCTTACCGGGGAGCTGTTTTTT.

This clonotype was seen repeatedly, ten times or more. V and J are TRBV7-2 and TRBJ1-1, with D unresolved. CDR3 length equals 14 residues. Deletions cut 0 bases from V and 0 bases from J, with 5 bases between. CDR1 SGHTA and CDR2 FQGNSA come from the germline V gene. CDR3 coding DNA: TGTGCCAGCAGCTTAGCGGCAGTGAACACTGAAGCTTTCTTT. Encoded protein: CASSLAAVNTEAFF.

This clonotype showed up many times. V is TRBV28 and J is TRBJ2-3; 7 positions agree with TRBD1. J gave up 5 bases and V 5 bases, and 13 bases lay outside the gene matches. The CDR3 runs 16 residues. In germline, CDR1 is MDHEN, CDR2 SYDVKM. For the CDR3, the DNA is TGTGCCAGCAGTGTAGGGACAGCCCGACTCGAAGATACGCAGTATTTT. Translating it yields CASSVGTARLEDTQYF. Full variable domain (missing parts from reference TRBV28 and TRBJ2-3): DVKVTQSSRYLVKRTGEKVFLECVQDMDHENMFWYRQDPGLGLRLIYFSYDVKMKEKGDIPEGYSVSREKKERFSLILESASTNQTSMYLCASSVGTARLEDTQYFGPGTRLTVL.

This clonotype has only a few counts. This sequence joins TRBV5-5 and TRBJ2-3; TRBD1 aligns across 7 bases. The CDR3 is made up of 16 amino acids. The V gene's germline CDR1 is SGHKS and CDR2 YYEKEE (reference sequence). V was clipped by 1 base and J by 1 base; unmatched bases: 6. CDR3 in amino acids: CASSLIRGPGTDTQYF. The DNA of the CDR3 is TGTGCCAGCAGCTTGATAAGGGGGCCTGGCACAGATACGCAGTATTTT.

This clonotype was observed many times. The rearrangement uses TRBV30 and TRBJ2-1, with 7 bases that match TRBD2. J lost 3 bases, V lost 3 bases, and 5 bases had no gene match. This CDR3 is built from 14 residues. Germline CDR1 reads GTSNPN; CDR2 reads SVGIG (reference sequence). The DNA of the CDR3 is TGTGCCTGGAGGTCAGGGAGGGTCTACAATGAGCAGTTCTTC. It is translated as CAWRSGRVYNEQFF.

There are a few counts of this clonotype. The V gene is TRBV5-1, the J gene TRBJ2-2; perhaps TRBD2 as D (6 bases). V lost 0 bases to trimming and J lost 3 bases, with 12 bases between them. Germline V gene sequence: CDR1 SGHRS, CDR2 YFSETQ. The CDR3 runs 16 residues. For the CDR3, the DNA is TGCGCCAGCAGCTTGGGAGGGGACTTCTACACCGGGGAGCTGTTTTTT. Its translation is CASSLGGDFYTGELFF.

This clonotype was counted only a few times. CDR3 loop: CASSQQTVSSYEQYF. As DNA, the CDR3 is TGTGCCAGCAGCCAACAGACTGTCAGCTCCTACGAGCAGTACTTC. The chain carries TRBV3-1 and TRBJ2-7; D is unresolved. Deletions cut 2 bases from V and 0 bases from J, with 11 bases between. This CDR3 is built from 15 residues. Germline V gene data show CDR1 as LGHDT and CDR2 as YNNKEL (reference sequence).

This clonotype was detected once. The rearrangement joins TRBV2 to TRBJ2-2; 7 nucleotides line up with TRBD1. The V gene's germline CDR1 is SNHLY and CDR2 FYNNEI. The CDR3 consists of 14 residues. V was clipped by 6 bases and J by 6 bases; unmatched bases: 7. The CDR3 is CASRRQGIAGELFF. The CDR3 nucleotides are TGTGCCAGCAGGAGACAGGGAATCGCCGGGGAGCTGTTTTTT.

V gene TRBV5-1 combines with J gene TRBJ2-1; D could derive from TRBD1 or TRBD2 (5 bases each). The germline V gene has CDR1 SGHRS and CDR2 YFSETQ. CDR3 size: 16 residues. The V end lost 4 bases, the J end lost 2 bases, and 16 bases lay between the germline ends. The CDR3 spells CASSIAGTATYNEQFF. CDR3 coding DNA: TGCGCCAGCAGCATTGCAGGGACGGCAACCTACAATGAGCAGTTCTTC.

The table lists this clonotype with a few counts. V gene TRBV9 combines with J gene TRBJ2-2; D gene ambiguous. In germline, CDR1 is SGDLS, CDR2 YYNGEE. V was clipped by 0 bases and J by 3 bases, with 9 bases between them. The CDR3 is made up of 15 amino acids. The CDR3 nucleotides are TGTGCCAGCAGCGTAGGTGCGATGGACACCGGGGAGCTGTTTTTT. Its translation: CASSVGAMDTGELFF. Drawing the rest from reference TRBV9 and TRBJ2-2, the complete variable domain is DSGVTQTPKHLITATGQRVTLRCSPRSGDLSVYWYQQSLDQGLQFLIQYYNGEERAKGNILERFSAQQFPDLHSELNLSSLELGDSALYFCASSVGAMDTGELFFGEGSRLTVL.